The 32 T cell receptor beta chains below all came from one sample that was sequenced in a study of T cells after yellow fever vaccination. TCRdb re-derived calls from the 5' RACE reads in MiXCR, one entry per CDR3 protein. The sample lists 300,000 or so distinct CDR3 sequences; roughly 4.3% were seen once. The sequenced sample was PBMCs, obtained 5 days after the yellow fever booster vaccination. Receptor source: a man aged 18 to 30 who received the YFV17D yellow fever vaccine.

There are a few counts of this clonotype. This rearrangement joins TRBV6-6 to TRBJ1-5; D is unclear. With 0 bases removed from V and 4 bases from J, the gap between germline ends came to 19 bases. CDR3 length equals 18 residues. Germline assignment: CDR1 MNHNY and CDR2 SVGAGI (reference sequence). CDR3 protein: CASSYSITRAVSNQPQHF. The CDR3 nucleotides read TGTGCCAGCAGTTACTCGATCACGAGGGCAGTTTCTAATCAGCCCCAGCATTTT.

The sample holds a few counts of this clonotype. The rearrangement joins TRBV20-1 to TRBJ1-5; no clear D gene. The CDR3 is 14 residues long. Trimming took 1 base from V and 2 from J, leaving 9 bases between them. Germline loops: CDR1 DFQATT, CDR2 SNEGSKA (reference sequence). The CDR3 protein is CSARVSQGNQPQHF. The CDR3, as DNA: TGCAGTGCTAGAGTTTCCCAAGGCAATCAGCCCCAGCATTTT.

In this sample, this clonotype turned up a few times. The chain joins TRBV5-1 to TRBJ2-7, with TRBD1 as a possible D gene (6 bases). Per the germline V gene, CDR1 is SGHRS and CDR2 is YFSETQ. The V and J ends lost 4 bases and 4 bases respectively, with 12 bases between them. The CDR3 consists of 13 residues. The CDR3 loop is CASSQNTGYEQYF. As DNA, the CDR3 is TGCGCCAGCAGCCAAAATACAGGGTACGAGCAGTACTTC.

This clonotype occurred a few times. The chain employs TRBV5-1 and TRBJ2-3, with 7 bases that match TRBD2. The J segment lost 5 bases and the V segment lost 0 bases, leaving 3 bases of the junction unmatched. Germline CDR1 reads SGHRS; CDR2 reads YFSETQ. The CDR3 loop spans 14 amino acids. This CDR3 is CASSLVLAVDTQYF. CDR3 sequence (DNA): TGCGCCAGCAGCTTGGTGCTAGCGGTAGATACGCAGTATTTT.

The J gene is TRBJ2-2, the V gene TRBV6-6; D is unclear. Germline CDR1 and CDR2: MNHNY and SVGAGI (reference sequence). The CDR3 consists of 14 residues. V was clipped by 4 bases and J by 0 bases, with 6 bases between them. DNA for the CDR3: TGTGCCAGCAGTTTTCCGACGAACACCGGGGAGCTGTTTTTT. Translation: CASSFPTNTGELFF.

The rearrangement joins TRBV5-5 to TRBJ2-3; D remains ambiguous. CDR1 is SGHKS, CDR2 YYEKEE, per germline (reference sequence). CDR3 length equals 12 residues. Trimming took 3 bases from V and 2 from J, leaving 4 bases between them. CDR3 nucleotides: TGTGCCAGCAGCTGGCCCACAGATACGCAGTATTTT. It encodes CASSWPTDTQYF.

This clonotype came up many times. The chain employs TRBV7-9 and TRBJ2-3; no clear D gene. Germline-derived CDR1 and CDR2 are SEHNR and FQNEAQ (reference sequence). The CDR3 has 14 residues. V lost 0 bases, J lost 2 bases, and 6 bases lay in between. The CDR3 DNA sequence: TGTGCCAGCAGCTTAGCTGGCGCCACAGATACGCAGTATTTT. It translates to CASSLAGATDTQYF.

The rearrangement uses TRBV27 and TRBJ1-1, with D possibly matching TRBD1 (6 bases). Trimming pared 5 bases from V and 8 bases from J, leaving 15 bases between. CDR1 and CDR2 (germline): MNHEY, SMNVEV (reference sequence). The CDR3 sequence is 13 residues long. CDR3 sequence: CASSPSDRLEAFF. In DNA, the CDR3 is TGTGCCAGCAGTCCCTCGGACAGATTAGAAGCTTTCTTT.

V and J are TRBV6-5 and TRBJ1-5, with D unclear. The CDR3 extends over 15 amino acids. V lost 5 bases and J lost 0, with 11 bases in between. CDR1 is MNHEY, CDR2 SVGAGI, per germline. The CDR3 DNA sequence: TGTGCCAGCAGTCCCCGGGGTTATAGCAATCAGCCCCAGCATTTT. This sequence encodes CASSPRGYSNQPQHF.

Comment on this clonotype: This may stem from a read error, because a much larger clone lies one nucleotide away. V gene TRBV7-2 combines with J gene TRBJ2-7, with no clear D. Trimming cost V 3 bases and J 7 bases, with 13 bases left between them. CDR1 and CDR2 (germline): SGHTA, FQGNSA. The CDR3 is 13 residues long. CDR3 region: CASSFFPTAEQYF. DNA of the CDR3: TGTGCCAGCAGCTTTTTTCCCACCGCGGAGCAGTACTTC. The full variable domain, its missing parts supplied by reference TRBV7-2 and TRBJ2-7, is GAGVSQSPSNKVTEKGKDVELRCDPISGHTALYWYRQSLGQGLEFLIYFQGNSAPDKSGLPSDRFSAERTGGSVSTLTIQRTQQEDSAVYLCASSFFPTAEQYFGPGTRLTVT.

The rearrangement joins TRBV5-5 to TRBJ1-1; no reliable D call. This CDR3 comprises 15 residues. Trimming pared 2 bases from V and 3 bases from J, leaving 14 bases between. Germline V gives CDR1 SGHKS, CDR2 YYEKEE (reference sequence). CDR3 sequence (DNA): TGTGCCAGCAGCTTATTTGCGGGGTCGGACACTGAAGCTTTCTTT. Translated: CASSLFAGSDTEAFF.

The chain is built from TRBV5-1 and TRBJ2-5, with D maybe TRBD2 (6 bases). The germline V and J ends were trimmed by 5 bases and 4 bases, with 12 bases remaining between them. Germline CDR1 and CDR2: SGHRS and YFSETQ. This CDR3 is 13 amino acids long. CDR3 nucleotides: TGCGCCAGCAGAGAGGTCGGGGGAGAGACCCAGTACTTC. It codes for CASREVGGETQYF.

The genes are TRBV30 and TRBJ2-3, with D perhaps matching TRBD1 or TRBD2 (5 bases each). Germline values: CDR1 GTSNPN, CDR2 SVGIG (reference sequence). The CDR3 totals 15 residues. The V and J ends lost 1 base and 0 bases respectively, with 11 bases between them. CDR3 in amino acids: CAWSGPGPSTDTQYF. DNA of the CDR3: TGTGCCTGGAGTGGGCCGGGGCCTAGCACAGATACGCAGTATTTT.

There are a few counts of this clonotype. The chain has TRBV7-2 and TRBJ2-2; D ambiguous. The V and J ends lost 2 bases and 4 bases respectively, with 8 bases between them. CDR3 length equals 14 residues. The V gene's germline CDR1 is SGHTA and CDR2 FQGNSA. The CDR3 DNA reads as TGTGCCAGCAGCTTATCGGTGGGCACCGGGGAGCTGTTTTTT. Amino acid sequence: CASSLSVGTGELFF.

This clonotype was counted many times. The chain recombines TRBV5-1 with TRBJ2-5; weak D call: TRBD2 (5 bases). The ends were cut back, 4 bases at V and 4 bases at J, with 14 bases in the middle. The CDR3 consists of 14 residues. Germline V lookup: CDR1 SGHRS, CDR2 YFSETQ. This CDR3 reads CASSVGLERETQYF. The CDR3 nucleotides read TGCGCCAGCAGCGTCGGACTTGAGAGAGAGACCCAGTACTTC.

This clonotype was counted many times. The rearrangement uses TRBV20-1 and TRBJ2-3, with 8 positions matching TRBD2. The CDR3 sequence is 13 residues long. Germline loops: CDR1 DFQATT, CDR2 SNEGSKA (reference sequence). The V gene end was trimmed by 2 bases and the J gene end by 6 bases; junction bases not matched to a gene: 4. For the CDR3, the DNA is TGCAGTGCTAGATACGGGGGGGCCGATACGCAGTATTTT. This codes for CSARYGGADTQYF.

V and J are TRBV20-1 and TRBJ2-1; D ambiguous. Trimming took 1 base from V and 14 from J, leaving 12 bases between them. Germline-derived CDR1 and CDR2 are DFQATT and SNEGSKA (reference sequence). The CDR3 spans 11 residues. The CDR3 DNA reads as TGCAGTGCTAGAGGAATCAACCGGAAGTTCTTC. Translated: CSARGINRKFF.

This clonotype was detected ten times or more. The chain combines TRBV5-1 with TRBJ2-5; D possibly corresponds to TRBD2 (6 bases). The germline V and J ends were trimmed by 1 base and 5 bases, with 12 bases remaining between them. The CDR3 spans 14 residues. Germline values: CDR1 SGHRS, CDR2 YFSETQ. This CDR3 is CASSLLSGGETQYF. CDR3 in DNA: TGCGCCAGCAGCTTGCTTAGCGGAGGGGAGACCCAGTACTTC.

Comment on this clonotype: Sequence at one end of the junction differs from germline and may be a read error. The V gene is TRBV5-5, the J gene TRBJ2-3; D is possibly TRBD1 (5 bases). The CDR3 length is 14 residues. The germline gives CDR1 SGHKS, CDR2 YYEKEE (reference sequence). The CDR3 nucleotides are TGTGCCAGCAGCCGAGCAGGGAACACAGTTACGCAGTATTTT. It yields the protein CASSRAGNTVTQYF.

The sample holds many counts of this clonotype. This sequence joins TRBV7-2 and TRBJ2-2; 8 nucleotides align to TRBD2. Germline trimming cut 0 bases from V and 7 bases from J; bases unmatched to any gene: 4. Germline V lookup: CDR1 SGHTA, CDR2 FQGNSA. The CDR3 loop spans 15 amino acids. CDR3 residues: CASSLAGLVVGELFF. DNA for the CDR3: TGTGCCAGCAGCTTAGCGGGACTAGTCGTCGGGGAGCTGTTTTTT.

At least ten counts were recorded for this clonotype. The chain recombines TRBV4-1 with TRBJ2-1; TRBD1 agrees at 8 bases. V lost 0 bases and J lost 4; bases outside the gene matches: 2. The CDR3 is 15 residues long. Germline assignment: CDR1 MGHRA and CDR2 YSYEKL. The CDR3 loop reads CASSQDRGRYNEQFF. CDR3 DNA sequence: TGCGCCAGCAGCCAAGACAGGGGGCGATACAATGAGCAGTTCTTC.

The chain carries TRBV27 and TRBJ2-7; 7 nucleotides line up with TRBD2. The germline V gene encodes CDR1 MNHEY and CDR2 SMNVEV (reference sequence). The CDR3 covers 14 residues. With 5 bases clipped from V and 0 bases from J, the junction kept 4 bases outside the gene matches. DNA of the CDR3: TGTGCCAGCAGTAAAACTAGCGTCTCCTACGAGCAGTACTTC. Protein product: CASSKTSVSYEQYF.

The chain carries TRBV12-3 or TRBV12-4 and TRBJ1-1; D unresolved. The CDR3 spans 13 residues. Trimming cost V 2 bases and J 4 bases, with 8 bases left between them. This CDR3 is CASSLNLFTEAFF. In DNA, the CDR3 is TGTGCCAGCAGTTTAAATCTGTTCACTGAAGCTTTCTTT.

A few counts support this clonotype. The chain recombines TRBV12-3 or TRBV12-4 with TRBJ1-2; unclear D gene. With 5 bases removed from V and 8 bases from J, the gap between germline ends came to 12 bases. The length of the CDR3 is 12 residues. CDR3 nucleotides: TGTGCCAGCAGTCCGGTAGAGGGCGGCTACACCTTC. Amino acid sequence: CASSPVEGGYTF.

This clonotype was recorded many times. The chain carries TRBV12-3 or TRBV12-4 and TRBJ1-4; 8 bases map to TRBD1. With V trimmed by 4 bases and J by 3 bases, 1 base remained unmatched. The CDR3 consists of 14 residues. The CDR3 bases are TGTGCCAGCAGTTGGGGACAGGCTAATGAAAAACTGTTTTTT. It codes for CASSWGQANEKLFF.

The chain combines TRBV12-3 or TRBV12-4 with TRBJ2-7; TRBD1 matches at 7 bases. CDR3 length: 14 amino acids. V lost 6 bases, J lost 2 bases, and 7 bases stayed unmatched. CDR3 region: CASSPDRRTYEQYF. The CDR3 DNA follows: TGTGCCAGCAGCCCGGACAGGCGAACCTACGAGCAGTACTTC.

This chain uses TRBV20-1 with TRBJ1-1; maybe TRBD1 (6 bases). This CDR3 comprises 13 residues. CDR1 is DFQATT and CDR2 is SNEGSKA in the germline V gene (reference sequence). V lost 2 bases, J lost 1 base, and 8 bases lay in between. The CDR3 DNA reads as TGCAGTGCTAGATCCAGGGGGAACACTGAAGCTTTCTTT. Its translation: CSARSRGNTEAFF.

CDR3 in DNA: TGCAGTGCTAGATCTCCAGCGGGGGGTGGGCACACAGATACGCAGTATTTT. Amino acid sequence: CSARSPAGGGHTDTQYF. The chain is built from TRBV20-1 and TRBJ2-3; 9 bases are a match to TRBD2. Germline values: CDR1 DFQATT, CDR2 SNEGSKA (reference sequence). The J segment lost 2 bases and the V segment lost 2 bases, leaving 11 bases of the junction unmatched. The CDR3 is 17 amino acids.

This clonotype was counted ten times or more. CDR3 protein: CASWRGKGQPQHF. CDR3 DNA sequence: TGTGCCAGCTGGAGAGGGAAGGGTCAGCCCCAGCATTTT. The rearrangement links TRBV6-5 to TRBJ1-5, with D unclear. The CDR3 covers 13 residues. Germline CDR1 is MNHEY and CDR2 is SVGAGI. The V and J ends lost 8 bases and 6 bases respectively, with 14 bases between them.

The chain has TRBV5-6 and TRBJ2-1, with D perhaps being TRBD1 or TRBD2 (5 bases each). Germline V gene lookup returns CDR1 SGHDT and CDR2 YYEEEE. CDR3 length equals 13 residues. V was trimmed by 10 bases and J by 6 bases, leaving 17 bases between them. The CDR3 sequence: CARPREGANEQFF. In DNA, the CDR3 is TGTGCCCGCCCGAGGGAAGGGGCCAATGAGCAGTTCTTC. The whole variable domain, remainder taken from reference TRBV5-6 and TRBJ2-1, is DAGVTQSPTHLIKTRGQQVTLRCSPKSGHDTVSWYQQALGQGPQFIFQYYEEEERQRGNFPDRFSGHQFPNYSSELNVNALLLGDSALYLCARPREGANEQFFGPGTRLTVL.

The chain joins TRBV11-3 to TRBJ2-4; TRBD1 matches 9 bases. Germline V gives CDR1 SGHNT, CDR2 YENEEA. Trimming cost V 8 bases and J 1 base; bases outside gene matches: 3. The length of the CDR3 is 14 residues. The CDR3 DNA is TGTGCCAGCCTACAGGGGGCGGCCAAAAACATTCAGTACTTC. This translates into CASLQGAAKNIQYF.

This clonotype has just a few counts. This CDR3 is CAWTAVGGKSPLHF. CDR3 bases: TGTGCCTGGACCGCCGTCGGGGGAAAGTCACCCCTCCACTTT. V is TRBV30 and J is TRBJ1-6, with TRBD1 as a possible D gene (5 bases). V lost 4 bases and J lost 10, with 17 bases in between. Germline-derived CDR1 and CDR2 are GTSNPN and SVGIG (reference sequence). The CDR3 covers 14 residues.